This T cell receptor beta chain was captured by sequencing in a study of T cell responses to AZD1222 COVID-19 vaccine listed by TCRdb under 2021. General notes on the study: Because spike-specific TCR depth and breadth did not differ between the two schedules, AZD1222 recipients who got a second dose at roughly 4 weeks were pooled with those who got a second dose at roughly 12 weeks. TCR sequencing was performed for about 250 trial participants, of whom around 200 were given two doses of AZD1222 and 26 were given two doses of MenACWY control vaccine. Trial participants were enrolled by age into 18-55, 56-69 and 70-plus year subgroups, with roughly 150, 30 and 60 TCR-sequenced participants respectively.

According to the germline V gene (reference sequence), CDR1 reads LGHDT and CDR2 reads YNNKEL. V is reduced by 1 base and J by 8 bases, leaving a spacing of 15 bases between them. The CDR3 runs 15 residues from the cysteine to the phenylalanine. This entry keeps only the CDR3 DNA: 45 bases, framed from base 1. The CDR3 regions of human TCRbeta chains were analyzed by immunosequencing. In the paper's pipeline: TCRs in the repertoires were compared against a reference library of SARS-CoV-2-specific TCRs that had been generated with the MIRA antigen-specificity platform. Breadth was defined as the fraction of unique TCRs that were SARS-CoV-2-associated. Depth was defined as the fraction of total T cells that were SARS-CoV-2-associated. Using the MIRA data, each spike-specific TCR was mapped to the spike region that the TCR reacts to and placed in a CD4 or CD8 class. Log10-transformed breadth and depth values were compared by one-way ANOVA with Sidak's multiple comparisons tests. Sourced from immuneACCESS, this table was stored by TCRdb with only in-frame sequences that have V and J called. A share of the clones is absent; for the studies checked, an unresolved V gene accounts for under half, and the remainder has no known explanation. That table furnishes V, J and clone size, whereas the DNA furnished D and trimming. The sample contains 82,000 or so clones, 90% of them found a single time. The top ten constitute approximately 5.2% of the sample.

Study-wide conclusions, independent of this receptor: Most participants were white British and females outnumbered males, and the authors suggested that clonal diversity may have been underestimated. Because no day 14 peak-response samples were available, repertoires were characterized only after the peak T cell response. Reportedly, close to half of the unique spike-specific TCRs recognized epitopes lying outside the regions that are mutated in the B.1.351 and B.1.1.7 variants. After two AZD1222 doses, both the breadth and the depth of spike-specific TCRs were significantly higher than at day 0 and than in MenACWY recipients. The 56-69-year group was small, and its depth increase did not reach significance, likely because of low power. Vaccine-associated CD4 TCRs spanned the whole spike protein, with dominant responses in regions 160-218 and 743-854. Conclusions about previously exposed vaccinees were limited because only six AZD1222 recipients were SARS-CoV-2 seropositive at baseline.

Taken with the paper, the label for time point translates to: baseline before first vaccination. Samples from vaccinated people were obtained from the UK trials COV001 and COV002, which included a single-blind randomized controlled phase 2/3 trial of AZD1222 (ChAdOx1 nCoV-19) in healthy adults. For TCRbeta chain sequencing, PBMC samples were collected from trial participants at day 0 and at day 28 after the second dose. The count of this clone is one. There is no known antigen for this receptor. It has no much larger one-base neighbor in the sample; base qualities were not kept. This receptor was obtained from an adult in good health. The specimen was peripheral blood, collected on day 0 of AZD1222 vaccination. Here the chain combines TRBV3-1 (or the pseudogene TRBV3-2) and TRBJ2-1; TRBD1 is possibly the D segment (5 matching bases). The sequenced DNA: TGTGCCAGCAGCCAAGGGGTAGGCAGGGTCCATGAGCAGTTCTTC. The translation is CASSQGVGRVHEQFF.